A single sample gave rise to the 20 T cell receptor beta chains below, sequenced in a study of cytomegalovirus exposure and HLA in healthy donors. Produced via immunoSEQ multiplex PCR; TCRdb's table is partial and in-frame only. The sample lists fewer than 120,000 clones, approximately 90% occurring once. Input material: PBMCs. The receptor set was obtained from a woman aged 30 to 39 in good health and CMV-seropositive.

The chain links TRBV2 to TRBJ2-7; TRBD1 might be the D (6 bases). Germline loops: CDR1 SNHLY, CDR2 FYNNEI. The germline V and J ends were trimmed by 2 bases and 3 bases, with 17 bases remaining between them. The CDR3 is 16 residues long. The CDR3 DNA reads as TGTGCCAGCAGTGAATTTGGGGGCGGAAAGAACTACGAGCAGTACTTC. Amino acid sequence: CASSEFGGGKNYEQYF.

V and J are TRBV5-1 and TRBJ2-3, with a weak D call TRBD2 (6 bases). Germline V gene data show CDR1 as SGHRS and CDR2 as YFSETQ. The CDR3 runs 13 residues. V lost 3 bases, J lost 1 base, and 6 bases lay in between. The CDR3 loop is CASSSGGTDTQYF. DNA for the CDR3: TGCGCCAGCAGCTCGGGGGGCACAGATACGCAGTATTTT.

The chain recombines TRBV5-6 with TRBJ2-7; 8 bases fit TRBD1. J gave up 6 bases and V 3 bases, and 14 bases lay outside the gene matches. The CDR3 is 16 residues long. Per germline, CDR1 SGHDT and CDR2 YYEEEE. The CDR3 nucleotides read TGTGCCAGCAGCTCGAGAGGACAGGGCCTATTTAGCGAGCAGTACTTC. Translating gives CASSSRGQGLFSEQYF.

The chain has TRBV25-1 and TRBJ1-1; D might be TRBD1 (5 bases). The CDR3 covers 14 residues. Germline assignment: CDR1 MGHDK and CDR2 SYGVNS. Deletions cut 6 bases from V and 1 base from J, with 12 bases between. CDR3 nucleotides: TGTGCCAGCAGGAGGTCGGGGGAGAACACTGAAGCTTTCTTT. It encodes CASRRSGENTEAFF.

This clone was seen only a few times. The chain uses TRBV5-1 and TRBJ2-7; 8 nucleotides line up with TRBD1. With 5 bases clipped from V and 2 bases from J, the junction kept 3 bases outside the gene matches. Germline CDR1 SGHRS, CDR2 YFSETQ. The CDR3 extends over 13 amino acids. The CDR3 loop reads CASRGDRTYEQYF. In DNA form, the CDR3 reads TGCGCCAGCAGGGGGGACAGGACCTACGAGCAGTACTTC.

CDR3 coding DNA: TGTGCCAGCAGCTTATACGGTAGCGGGGGCGGAAGCACAGATACGCAGTATTTT. This encodes CASSLYGSGGGSTDTQYF. The chain recombines TRBV7-8 with TRBJ2-3; TRBD2 aligns across 9 bases. The CDR3 spans 18 residues. Germline trimming cut 2 bases from V and 0 bases from J; bases unmatched to any gene: 9. Per germline, CDR1 SGHVS and CDR2 FQNEAQ.

The chain uses TRBV2 and TRBJ1-6, with a weak D call TRBD1 (6 bases). Between the trimmed V and J ends, which lost 2 bases and 9 bases, there was a span of 14 bases. Looked up from germline, CDR1 is SNHLY and CDR2 is FYNNEI. The CDR3 has 15 residues. The CDR3 here is CASSESGGPGSPLHF. For the CDR3, the DNA is TGTGCCAGCAGTGAATCCGGGGGGCCGGGTTCACCCCTCCACTTT.

This chain joins TRBV5-1 and TRBJ2-3; 9 bases agree with TRBD2. Germline V lookup: CDR1 SGHRS, CDR2 YFSETQ. The CDR3 runs to 14 residues. The ends lost 3 bases at V and 5 bases at J; junction bases unmatched: 4. CDR3 residues: CASSSTSGLDTQYF. The CDR3 nucleotides are TGCGCCAGCAGCTCCACTAGCGGGTTAGATACGCAGTATTTT. Together with reference TRBV5-1 and TRBJ2-3, the CDR3 gives the full variable domain: KAGVTQTPRYLIKTRGQQVTLSCSPISGHRSVSWYQQTPGQGLQFLFEYFSETQRNKGNFPGRFSGRQFSNSRSEMNVSTLELGDSALYLCASSSTSGLDTQYFGPGTRLTVL.

This chain uses TRBV19 with TRBJ1-5; the D is unclear. Trimming took off 0 bases at V and 5 bases at J, with 5 bases between the two ends. This CDR3 comprises 13 residues. Germline loops: CDR1 LNHDA, CDR2 SQIVND (reference sequence). CDR3 amino acids: CASSIDRDQPQHF. DNA for the CDR3: TGTGCCAGTAGTATAGATCGGGATCAGCCCCAGCATTTT.

The chain recombines TRBV5-6 with TRBJ2-7; no clear D. CDR1 and CDR2 from the germline V gene are SGHDT and YYEEEE. This CDR3 has 12 amino acids. Trimming stripped 0 bases from V and 5 bases from J, with 6 bases between. The CDR3 loop is CASSLGRDEQYF. The CDR3 DNA follows: TGTGCCAGCAGCTTGGGTCGGGACGAGCAGTACTTC.

V usage is TRBV5-6 and J usage is TRBJ1-6, with 8 bases identical to TRBD1. Trimming at V came to 1 base and at J to 9 bases, leaving 6 bases not matched to a gene. The CDR3 extends over 15 amino acids. The germline CDR1 and CDR2 sequences are SGHDT and YYEEEE. The chain's CDR3 is CASSLSAGGSSPLHF. The CDR3 coding sequence is TGTGCCAGCAGCTTGTCTGCAGGGGGCAGTTCACCCCTCCACTTT.

The rearrangement uses TRBV6-6 and TRBJ1-1; a weak D match, TRBD1 (5 bases). CDR3 length: 14 amino acids. Trimming removed 8 bases at V and 3 bases at J, with 16 bases between. CDR1 and CDR2 from the germline V gene are MNHNY and SVGAGI (reference sequence). The CDR3 spells CASLYRGADTEAFF. The CDR3 DNA reads as TGTGCCAGCCTTTATAGGGGCGCGGACACTGAAGCTTTCTTT.

This chain joins TRBV13 and TRBJ1-1; 7 bases fit TRBD1. The germline gives CDR1 PRHDT, CDR2 FYEKMQ (reference sequence). This CDR3 comprises 15 residues. V shed 5 bases, J shed 0 bases, and the junction held 6 bases outside the gene matches. The CDR3 region is CASSGGQLMNTEAFF. The CDR3 DNA sequence: TGTGCCAGCAGCGGGGGACAGCTCATGAACACTGAAGCTTTCTTT.

This clone was found a few times. The V call is TRBV4-1, the J call TRBJ1-5; D not resolved. This CDR3 region has 15 residues. The germline CDR1 and CDR2 sequences are MGHRA and YSYEKL. The ends were cut back, 1 base at V and 4 bases at J, with 11 bases in the middle. The CDR3 region is CASSQAWRSNQPQHF. In nucleotides, the CDR3 is TGCGCCAGCAGCCAAGCGTGGAGAAGTAATCAGCCCCAGCATTTT.

This clone showed up just once. The chain is built from TRBV7-2 and TRBJ2-1; D is perhaps TRBD2 (6 bases). The length of the CDR3 is 14 residues. The V gene's germline CDR1 is SGHTA and CDR2 FQGNSA. V lost 7 bases to trimming and J lost 9 bases, with 19 bases between them. CDR3 loop: CASNQPRGIREQFF. The CDR3 DNA sequence: TGTGCCAGCAACCAACCGCGCGGGATTCGTGAGCAGTTCTTC. The whole variable domain, remainder taken from reference TRBV7-2 and TRBJ2-1, is GAGVSQSPSNKVTEKGKDVELRCDPISGHTALYWYRQSLGQGLEFLIYFQGNSAPDKSGLPSDRFSAERTGGSVSTLTIQRTQQEDSAVYLCASNQPRGIREQFFGPGTRLTVL.

The V call is TRBV4-1, the J call TRBJ1-2; 7 nucleotides match TRBD1. Looked up from germline, CDR1 is MGHRA and CDR2 is YSYEKL. V was clipped by 4 bases and J by 4 bases; unmatched bases: 9. The CDR3 is 15 amino acids. CDR3 sequence reads: CASSLRQGSSYGYTF. CDR3 bases: TGCGCCAGCAGCCTAAGACAGGGATCATCCTATGGCTACACCTTC.

This clone was detected only once. The chain joins TRBV5-8 to TRBJ2-1, with D possibly TRBD2 on 6 matching bases. V lost 6 bases to trimming and J lost 8 bases, with 12 bases between them. Germline V CDR1 and CDR2: SGHTS, YDEGEE. This CDR3 contains 12 residues. The CDR3 is CASTLPGDEQFF. The CDR3 coding sequence is TGTGCCAGCACCCTACCGGGGGATGAGCAGTTCTTC.

The chain links TRBV7-8 to TRBJ2-1; 11 positions match TRBD2. V shed 1 base and J 7 bases; nucleotides not matched to a gene: 6. CDR3 length equals 16 residues. Germline CDR1 and CDR2: SGHVS and FQNEAQ. CDR3 coding DNA: TGTGCCAGCAGCTTAGATCGACTAGCGGGGAGGAATGAGCAGTTCTTC. As protein: CASSLDRLAGRNEQFF. Looking up the rest from reference TRBV7-8 and TRBJ2-1 gives the full variable domain: GAGVSQSPRYKVAKRGQDVALRCDPISGHVSLFWYQQALGQGPEFLTYFQNEAQLDKSGLPSDRFFAERPEGSVSTLKIQRTQQEDSAVYLCASSLDRLAGRNEQFFGPGTRLTVL.

The CDR3 spells CASSLVGGAHETQYF. As DNA, the CDR3 is TGTGCCAGCAGCTTGGTCGGGGGGGCACATGAGACCCAGTACTTC. The V call is TRBV5-6, the J call TRBJ2-5; 8 bases agree with TRBD2. The CDR3 covers 15 residues. J was trimmed by 5 bases and V by 0 bases; bases with no gene match: 6. The germline V gene has CDR1 SGHDT and CDR2 YYEEEE. The full variable domain, completed using reference TRBV5-6 and TRBJ2-5, is DAGVTQSPTHLIKTRGQQVTLRCSPKSGHDTVSWYQQALGQGPQFIFQYYEEEERQRGNFPDRFSGHQFPNYSSELNVNALLLGDSALYLCASSLVGGAHETQYFGPGTRLLVL.

The genes are TRBV7-8 and TRBJ1-1; D is perhaps TRBD1 (6 bases). Germline lookup yields CDR1 SGHVS and CDR2 FQNEAQ. The ends were cut back, 1 base at V and 7 bases at J, with 16 bases in the middle. The CDR3 runs to 15 residues. The CDR3 region has the DNA TGTGCCAGCAGCTTAGAGTCCCCCCGGACAGATGAAGCTTTCTTT. Translating gives CASSLESPRTDEAFF.